Reported below is one T cell receptor (beta chain). The PCR was carried out with 60 Vbeta primers and 13 Jbeta primers. Profiling relied on immunoSEQ multiplex PCR, and the TCRdb table lists in-frame clones only, not all of them. This sample's clone table lists some 40,000 clones. Trimming pared 4 bases from V and 1 base from J, leaving 12 bases between. The CDR3 consists of 15 residues. CDR1 is PRHDT and CDR2 is FYEKMQ in the germline V gene (reference sequence). The entry originates in a study of cytomegalovirus exposure and HLA in healthy donors. This sequence joins TRBV13 and TRBJ2-3, with D unclear. Sequences were obtained from PBMCs. The TCR comes from a human donor in good health. The CDR3 spells CASSSSPAGTDTQYF. The DNA for the CDR3 is TGTGCCAGCAGCTCATCCCCTGCGGGCACAGATACGCAGTATTTT.